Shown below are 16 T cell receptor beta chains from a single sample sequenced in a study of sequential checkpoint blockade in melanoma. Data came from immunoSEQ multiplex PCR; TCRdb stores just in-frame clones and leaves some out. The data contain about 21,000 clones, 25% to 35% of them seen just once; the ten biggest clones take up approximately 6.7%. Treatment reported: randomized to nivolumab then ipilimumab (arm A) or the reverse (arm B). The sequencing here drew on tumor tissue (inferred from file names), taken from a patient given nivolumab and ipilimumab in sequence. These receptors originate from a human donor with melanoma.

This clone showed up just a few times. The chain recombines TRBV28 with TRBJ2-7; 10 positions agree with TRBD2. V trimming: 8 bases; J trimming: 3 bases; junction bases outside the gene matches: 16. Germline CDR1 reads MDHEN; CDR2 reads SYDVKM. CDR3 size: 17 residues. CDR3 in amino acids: CASPFNPTSGAVYEQYF. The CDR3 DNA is TGTGCCAGCCCGTTTAACCCAACTAGCGGGGCCGTCTACGAGCAGTACTTC.

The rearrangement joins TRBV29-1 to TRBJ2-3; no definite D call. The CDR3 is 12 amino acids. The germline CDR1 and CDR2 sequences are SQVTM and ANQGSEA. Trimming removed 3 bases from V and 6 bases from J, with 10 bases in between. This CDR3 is CSVDTPSDTQYF. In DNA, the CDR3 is TGCAGCGTTGACACCCCCTCGGATACGCAGTATTTT.

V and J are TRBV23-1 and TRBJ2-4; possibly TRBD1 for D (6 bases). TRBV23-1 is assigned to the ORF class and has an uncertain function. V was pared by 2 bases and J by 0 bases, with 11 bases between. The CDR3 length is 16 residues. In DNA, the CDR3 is TGCGCCAGCAGTCAAGGGCAGGGGAGAGCCAAAAACATTCAGTACTTC. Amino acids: CASSQGQGRAKNIQYF.

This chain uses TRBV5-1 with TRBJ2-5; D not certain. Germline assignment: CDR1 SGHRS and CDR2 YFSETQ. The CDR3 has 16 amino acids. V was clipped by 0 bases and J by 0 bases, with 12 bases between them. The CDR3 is CASSLVQLSYQETQYF. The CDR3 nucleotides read TGCGCCAGCAGCTTGGTTCAGTTATCGTACCAAGAGACCCAGTACTTC.

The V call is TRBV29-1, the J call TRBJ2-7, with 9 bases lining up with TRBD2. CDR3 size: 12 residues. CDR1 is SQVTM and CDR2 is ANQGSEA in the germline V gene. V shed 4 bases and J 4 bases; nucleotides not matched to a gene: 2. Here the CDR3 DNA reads TGCAGCGTTGCCGCGGGAGGGTACGAGCAGTACTTC. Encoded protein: CSVAAGGYEQYF.

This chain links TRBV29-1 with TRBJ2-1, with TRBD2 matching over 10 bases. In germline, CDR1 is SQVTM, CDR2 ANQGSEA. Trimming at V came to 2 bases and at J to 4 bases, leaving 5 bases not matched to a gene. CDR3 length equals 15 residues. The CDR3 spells CSVENLLAGYNEQFF. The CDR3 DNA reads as TGCAGCGTTGAAAATCTACTAGCGGGATACAATGAGCAGTTCTTC.

CDR3 nucleotide sequence: TGTGCCAGCAGTTTGGACCGCGGGCGCACAGATACGCAGTATTTT. Its protein is CASSLDRGRTDTQYF. The chain carries TRBV28 and TRBJ2-3, with D perhaps matching TRBD2 (5 bases). CDR3 size: 15 residues. Per germline, CDR1 MDHEN and CDR2 SYDVKM. V shed 3 bases and J shed 1 base, with 11 bases lying between them.

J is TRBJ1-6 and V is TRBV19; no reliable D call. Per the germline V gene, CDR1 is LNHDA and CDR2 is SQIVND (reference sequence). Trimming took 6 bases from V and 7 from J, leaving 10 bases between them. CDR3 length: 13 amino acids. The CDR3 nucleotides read TGTGCCAGTAGGCTTCAACAGAATTCACCCCTCCACTTT. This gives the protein CASRLQQNSPLHF.

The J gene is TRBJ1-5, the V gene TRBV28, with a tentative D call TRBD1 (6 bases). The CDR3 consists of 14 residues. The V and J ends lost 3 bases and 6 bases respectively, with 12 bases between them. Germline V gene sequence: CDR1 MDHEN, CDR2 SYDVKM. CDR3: CASSFPGVGQPQHF. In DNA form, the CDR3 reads TGTGCCAGCAGTTTTCCAGGGGTGGGTCAGCCCCAGCATTTT.

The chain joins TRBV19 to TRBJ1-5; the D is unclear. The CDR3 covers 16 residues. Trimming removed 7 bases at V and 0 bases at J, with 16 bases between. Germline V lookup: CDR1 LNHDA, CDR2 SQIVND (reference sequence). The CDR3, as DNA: TGTGCCAGTACCCCCCTCGGGGTTTATAGCAATCAGCCCCAGCATTTT. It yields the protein CASTPLGVYSNQPQHF.

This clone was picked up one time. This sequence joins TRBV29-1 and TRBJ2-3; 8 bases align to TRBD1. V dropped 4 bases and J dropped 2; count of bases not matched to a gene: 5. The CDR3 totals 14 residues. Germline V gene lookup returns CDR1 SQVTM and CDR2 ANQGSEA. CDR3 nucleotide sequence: TGCAGCGTTGCACAGGGGGGTACCACAGATACGCAGTATTTT. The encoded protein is CSVAQGGTTDTQYF.

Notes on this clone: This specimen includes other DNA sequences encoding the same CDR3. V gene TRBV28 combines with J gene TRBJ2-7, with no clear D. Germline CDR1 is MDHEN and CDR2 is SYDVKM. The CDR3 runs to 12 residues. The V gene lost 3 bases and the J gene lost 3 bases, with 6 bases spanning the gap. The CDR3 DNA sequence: TGTGCCAGCAGTTTTACCGGCTACGAGCAGTACTTC. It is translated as CASSFTGYEQYF.

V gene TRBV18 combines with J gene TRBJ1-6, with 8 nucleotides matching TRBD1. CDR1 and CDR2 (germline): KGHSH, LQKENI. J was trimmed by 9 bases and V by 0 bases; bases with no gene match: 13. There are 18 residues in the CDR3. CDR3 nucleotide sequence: TGTGCCAGCTCACCACCGATAGGCAGGGGGCATGAATTTTCACCCCTCCACTTT. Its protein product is CASSPPIGRGHEFSPLHF.

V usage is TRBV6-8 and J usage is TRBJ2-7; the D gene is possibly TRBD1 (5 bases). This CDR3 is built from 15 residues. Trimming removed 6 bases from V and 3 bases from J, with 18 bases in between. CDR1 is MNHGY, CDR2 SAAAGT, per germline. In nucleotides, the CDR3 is TGTGCCAGCAGAGAACAAGACAGCTTTTTCTACGAGCAGTACTTC. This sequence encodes CASREQDSFFYEQYF.

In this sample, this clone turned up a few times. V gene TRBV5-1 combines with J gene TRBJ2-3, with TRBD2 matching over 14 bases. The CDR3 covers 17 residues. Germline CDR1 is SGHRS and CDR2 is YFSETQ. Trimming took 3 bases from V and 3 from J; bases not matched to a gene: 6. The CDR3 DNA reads TGCGCCAGCAGCTCAAGACTAGCGGGAGGGCCGACAGATACGCAGTATTTT. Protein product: CASSSRLAGGPTDTQYF.

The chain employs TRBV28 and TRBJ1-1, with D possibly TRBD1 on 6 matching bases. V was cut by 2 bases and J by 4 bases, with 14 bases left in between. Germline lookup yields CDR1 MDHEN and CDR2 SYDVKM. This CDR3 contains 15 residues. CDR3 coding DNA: TGTGCCAGCAGTTTAAGGGGGGCGCGTGGCACTGAAGCTTTCTTT. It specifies CASSLRGARGTEAFF.